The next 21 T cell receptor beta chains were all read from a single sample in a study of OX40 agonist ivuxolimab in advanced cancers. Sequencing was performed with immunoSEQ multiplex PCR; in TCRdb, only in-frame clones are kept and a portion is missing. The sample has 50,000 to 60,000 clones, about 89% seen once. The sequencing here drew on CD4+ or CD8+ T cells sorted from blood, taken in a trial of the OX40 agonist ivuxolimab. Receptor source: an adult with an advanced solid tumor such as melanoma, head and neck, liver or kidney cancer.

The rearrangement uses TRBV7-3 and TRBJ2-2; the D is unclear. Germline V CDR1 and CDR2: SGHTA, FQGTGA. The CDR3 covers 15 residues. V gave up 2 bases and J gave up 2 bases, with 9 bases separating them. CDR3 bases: TGTGCCAGCAGCTTATTAGGCGGTAACACCGGGGAGCTGTTTTTT. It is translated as CASSLLGGNTGELFF.

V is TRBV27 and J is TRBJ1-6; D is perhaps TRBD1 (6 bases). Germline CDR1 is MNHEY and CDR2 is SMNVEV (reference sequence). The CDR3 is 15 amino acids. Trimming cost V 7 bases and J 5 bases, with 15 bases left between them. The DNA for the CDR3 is TGTGCCAGCACACCTACCGGACAGCATAATTCACCCCTCCACTTT. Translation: CASTPTGQHNSPLHF.

CDR3 residues: CASSLDGIYEQYF. DNA of the CDR3: TGTGCCAGCAGCTTAGACGGGATCTACGAGCAGTACTTC. The rearrangement joins TRBV7-8 to TRBJ2-7; TRBD2 is a possible D gene (5 bases). The CDR3 is 13 residues long. In germline, CDR1 is SGHVS, CDR2 FQNEAQ. V dropped 1 base and J dropped 3 bases, with 7 bases sitting between them.

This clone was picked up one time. In nucleotides, the CDR3 is TGTGCCAGTAGTATCTTTGCGGGAGGTTCCTACAATGAGCAGTTCTTC. Translating it yields CASSIFAGGSYNEQFF. V gene TRBV19 combines with J gene TRBJ2-1; TRBD2 agrees at 8 bases. The V and J ends lost 3 bases and 1 base, in that order; junction bases with no gene match: 5. This CDR3 has 16 amino acids. Germline V gene data show CDR1 as LNHDA and CDR2 as SQIVND (reference sequence).

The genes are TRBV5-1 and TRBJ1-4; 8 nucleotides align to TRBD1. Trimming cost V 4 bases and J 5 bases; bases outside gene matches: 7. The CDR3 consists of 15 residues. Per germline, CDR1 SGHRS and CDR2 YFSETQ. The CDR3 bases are TGCGCCAGCAGCCAACCGGGACAGGCCAATGAAAAACTGTTTTTT. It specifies CASSQPGQANEKLFF.

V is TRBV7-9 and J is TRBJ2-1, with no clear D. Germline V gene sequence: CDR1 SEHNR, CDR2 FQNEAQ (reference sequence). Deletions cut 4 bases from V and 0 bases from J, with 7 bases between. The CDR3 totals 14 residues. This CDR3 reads CASSSENSYNEQFF. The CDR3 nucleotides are TGTGCCAGCAGCTCGGAGAACTCCTACAATGAGCAGTTCTTC. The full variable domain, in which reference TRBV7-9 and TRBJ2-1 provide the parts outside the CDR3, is DTGVSQNPRHKITKRGQNVTFRCDPISEHNRLYWYRQTLGQGPEFLTYFQNEAQLEKSRLLSDRFSAERPKGSFSTLEIQRTEQGDSAMYLCASSSENSYNEQFFGPGTRLTVL.

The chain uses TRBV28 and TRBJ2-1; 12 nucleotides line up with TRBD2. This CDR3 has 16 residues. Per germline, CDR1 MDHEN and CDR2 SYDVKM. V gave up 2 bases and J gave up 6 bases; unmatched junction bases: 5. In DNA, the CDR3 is TGTGCCAGCAGTTTAGAGTCTAGCGGGAGGGGCAATGAGCAGTTCTTC. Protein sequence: CASSLESSGRGNEQFF.

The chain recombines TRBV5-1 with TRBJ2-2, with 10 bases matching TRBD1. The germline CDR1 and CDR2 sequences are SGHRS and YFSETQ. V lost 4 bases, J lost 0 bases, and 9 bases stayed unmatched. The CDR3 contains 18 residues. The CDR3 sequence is CASSGTGAKKANTGELFF. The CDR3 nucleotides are TGCGCCAGCAGCGGGACAGGGGCCAAAAAAGCGAACACCGGGGAGCTGTTTTTT.

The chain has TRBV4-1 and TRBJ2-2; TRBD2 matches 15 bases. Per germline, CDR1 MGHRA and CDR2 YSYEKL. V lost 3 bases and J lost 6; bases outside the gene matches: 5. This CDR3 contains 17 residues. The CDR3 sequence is CASSQGLAGGSPGELFF. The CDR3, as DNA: TGCGCCAGCAGCCAGGGACTAGCGGGAGGTAGTCCCGGGGAGCTGTTTTTT.

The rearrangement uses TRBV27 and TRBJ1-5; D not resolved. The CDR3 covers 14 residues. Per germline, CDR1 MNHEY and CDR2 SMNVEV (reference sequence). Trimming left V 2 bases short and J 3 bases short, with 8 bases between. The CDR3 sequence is CASSLHGDNQPQHF. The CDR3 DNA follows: TGTGCCAGCAGTTTACACGGGGACAATCAGCCCCAGCATTTT.

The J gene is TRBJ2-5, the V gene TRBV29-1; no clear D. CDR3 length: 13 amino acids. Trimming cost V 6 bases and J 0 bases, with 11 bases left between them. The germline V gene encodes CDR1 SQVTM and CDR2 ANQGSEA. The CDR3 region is CSVTALDQETQYF. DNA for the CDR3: TGCAGCGTCACCGCCCTTGACCAAGAGACCCAGTACTTC.

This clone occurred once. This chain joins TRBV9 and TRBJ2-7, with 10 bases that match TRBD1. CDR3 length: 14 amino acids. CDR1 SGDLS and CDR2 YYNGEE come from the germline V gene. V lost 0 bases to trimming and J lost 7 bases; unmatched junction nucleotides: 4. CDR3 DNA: TGTGCCAGCAGCGTAGGGGACAGGGGAGAGGAGCAGTACTTC. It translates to CASSVGDRGEEQYF.

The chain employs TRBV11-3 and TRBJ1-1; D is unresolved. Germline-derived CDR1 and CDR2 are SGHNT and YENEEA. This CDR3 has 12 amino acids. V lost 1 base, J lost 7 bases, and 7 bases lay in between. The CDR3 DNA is TGTGCCAGCAGCTTAGGAGACCGTGAAGCTTTCTTT. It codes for CASSLGDREAFF.

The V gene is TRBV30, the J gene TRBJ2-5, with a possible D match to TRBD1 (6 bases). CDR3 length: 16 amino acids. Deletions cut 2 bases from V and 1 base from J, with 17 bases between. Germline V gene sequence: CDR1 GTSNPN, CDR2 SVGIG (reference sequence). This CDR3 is CAWSIYRVVLQETQYF. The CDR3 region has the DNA TGTGCCTGGAGTATCTACAGGGTCGTCCTCCAAGAGACCCAGTACTTC.

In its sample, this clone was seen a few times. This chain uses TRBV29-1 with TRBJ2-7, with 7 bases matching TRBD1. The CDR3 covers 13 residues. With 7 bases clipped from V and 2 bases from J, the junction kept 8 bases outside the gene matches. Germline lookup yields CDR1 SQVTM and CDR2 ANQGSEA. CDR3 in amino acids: CSAIGDSTYEQYF. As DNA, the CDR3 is TGCAGCGCCATCGGGGACAGCACCTACGAGCAGTACTTC.

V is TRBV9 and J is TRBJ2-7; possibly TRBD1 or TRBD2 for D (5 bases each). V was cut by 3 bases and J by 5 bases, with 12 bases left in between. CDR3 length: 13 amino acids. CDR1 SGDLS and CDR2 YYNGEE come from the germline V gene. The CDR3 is CASSALGDHEQYF. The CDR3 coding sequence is TGTGCCAGCAGCGCCCTAGGGGACCACGAGCAGTACTTC.

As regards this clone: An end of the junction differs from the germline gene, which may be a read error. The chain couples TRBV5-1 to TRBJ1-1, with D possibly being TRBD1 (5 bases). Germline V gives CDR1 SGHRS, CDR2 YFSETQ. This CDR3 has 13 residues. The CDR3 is CASRLGGDTEAFF. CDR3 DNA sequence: TGCGCCAGCAGGTTGGGGGGTGACACTGAAGCTTTCTTT.

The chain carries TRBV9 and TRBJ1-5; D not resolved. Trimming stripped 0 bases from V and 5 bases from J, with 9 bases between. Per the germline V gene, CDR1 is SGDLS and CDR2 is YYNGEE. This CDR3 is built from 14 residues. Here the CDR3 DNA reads TGTGCCAGCAGCGTAGATGGGGATCATCAGCCCCAGCATTTT. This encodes CASSVDGDHQPQHF.

The DNA for the CDR3 is TGTGCCAGCAGTTTAGCCTTAACTAGCGGGAGGGCCCATGAGCAGTTCTTC. This sequence encodes CASSLALTSGRAHEQFF. This chain links TRBV28 with TRBJ2-1, with 13 bases that match TRBD2. The V gene's germline CDR1 is MDHEN and CDR2 SYDVKM. The length of the CDR3 is 17 residues. V dropped 2 bases and J dropped 8; count of bases not matched to a gene: 9.

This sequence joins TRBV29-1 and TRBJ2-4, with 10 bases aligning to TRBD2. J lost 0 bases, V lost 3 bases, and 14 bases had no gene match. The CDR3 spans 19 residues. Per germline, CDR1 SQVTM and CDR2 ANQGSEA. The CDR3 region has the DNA TGCAGCGTTGAGGGGGTCTCAGCGGGAGGGATTCTAGCCAAAAACATTCAGTACTTC. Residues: CSVEGVSAGGILAKNIQYF.

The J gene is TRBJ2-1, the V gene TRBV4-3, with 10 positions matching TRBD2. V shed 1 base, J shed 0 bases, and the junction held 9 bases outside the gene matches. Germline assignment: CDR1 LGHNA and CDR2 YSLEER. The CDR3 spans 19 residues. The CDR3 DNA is TGCGCCAGCAGCCAAGTGTGGCTAGCGGGAGTGAGCTCCTACAATGAGCAGTTCTTC. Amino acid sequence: CASSQVWLAGVSSYNEQFF.